Below are 28 T cell receptor beta chains sequenced from a single sample in a study of identical twins (dated by TCRdb to between 2015 and 2016). Libraries were made using 5' RACE. Sequencing instrument: Illumina HiSeq 2000. TCRdb took the public reads, trimmed them with fastp at Q25, ran MiXCR for clone calling and kept in-frame beta chains. Identical CDR3 protein sequences are pooled into one entry, listed with their most common genes and DNA. This sample is represented by around 960,000 distinct CDR3 sequences; 9% to 15% of them were singletons. Of the sample, about 1.5% falls within the top ten clones. In addition, the sample was reused for a study of yellow fever vaccine responses in identical twins.

The sample consisted of PBMCs. The receptor source for this set is a young woman in good health.

At least ten counts were recorded for this clonotype. V is TRBV12-3 or TRBV12-4 and J is TRBJ1-1, with D possibly matching TRBD1 (5 bases). The germline V and J ends were trimmed by 6 bases and 4 bases, with 18 bases remaining between them. CDR3 length: 15 amino acids. The CDR3 reads CASSPGLGVSTEAFF. CDR3 coding DNA: TGTGCCAGCAGCCCAGGTTTGGGGGTGAGCACTGAAGCTTTCTTT.

This clonotype has a count of ten or more. The V gene is TRBV20-1, the J gene TRBJ2-1, with TRBD2 matching over 7 bases. The CDR3 is 13 amino acids. J gave up 8 bases and V 1 base, and 5 bases lay outside the gene matches. The germline gives CDR1 DFQATT, CDR2 SNEGSKA (reference sequence). The CDR3 nucleotides read TGCAGTGCTAGAGTCGCGGGAGTCTATGAGCAGTTCTTC. This encodes CSARVAGVYEQFF.

In DNA form, the CDR3 reads TGTGCCAGCAGTTACACGCGGGGTTTCTCAGATACGCAGTATTTT. Encoded protein: CASSYTRGFSDTQYF. This chain joins TRBV6-2 or TRBV6-3 and TRBJ2-3; D is possibly TRBD2 (6 bases). The CDR3 contains 15 residues. V lost 2 bases to trimming and J lost 4 bases, with 13 bases between them. Germline V lookup: CDR1 MNHEY, CDR2 SVGEGT.

The rearrangement joins TRBV12-3 or TRBV12-4 to TRBJ2-1; D uncertain. V was trimmed by 7 bases and J by 6 bases, leaving 13 bases between them. The CDR3 covers 13 residues. CDR3 bases: TGTGCCAGCACCCCATCTACCCGCAATGAGCAGTTCTTC. Translated: CASTPSTRNEQFF.

This clonotype was found a few times. This sequence joins TRBV2 and TRBJ2-1; D possibly matches TRBD1 or TRBD2 (6 bases each). The CDR3 runs to 12 residues. Looked up from germline, CDR1 is SNHLY and CDR2 is FYNNEI. Trimming took off 6 bases at V and 6 bases at J, with 9 bases between the two ends. The CDR3 spells CASRSGANEQFF. The DNA of the CDR3 is TGTGCCAGCAGGTCGGGGGCCAATGAGCAGTTCTTC.

The table lists this clonotype with many counts. The rearrangement uses TRBV4-1 and TRBJ1-4; 9 bases fit TRBD1. This CDR3 has 15 amino acids. V dropped 1 base and J dropped 7; count of bases not matched to a gene: 4. Germline V gene sequence: CDR1 MGHRA, CDR2 YSYEKL. The CDR3 sequence is CASSQGTGVFEKLFF. The CDR3 region has the DNA TGCGCCAGCAGCCAAGGGACAGGGGTATTTGAAAAACTGTTTTTT.

This clonotype was counted between two and nine times. The rearrangement joins TRBV29-1 to TRBJ2-1; TRBD1 might be the D (9 bases). The CDR3 length is 14 residues. Looked up from germline, CDR1 is SQVTM and CDR2 is ANQGSEA. Trimming removed 0 bases from V and 11 bases from J, with 17 bases in between. The CDR3 DNA sequence: TGCAGCGTTGAAGATAGCGGGACAGGGATCAAGCAGTTCTTC. Translating it yields CSVEDSGTGIKQFF.

This clonotype was picked up a small number of times. The chain couples TRBV7-9 to TRBJ2-3, with D maybe TRBD1 (5 bases). The germline V gene has CDR1 SEHNR and CDR2 FQNEAQ (reference sequence). V was clipped by 3 bases and J by 3 bases, with 10 bases between them. The CDR3 totals 14 residues. CDR3 DNA: TGTGCCAGCAGCTTGAGGACAACGACAGATACGCAGTATTTT. Translation: CASSLRTTTDTQYF.

CDR3 sequence reads: CASSVQPRGEQFF. CDR3 sequence (DNA): TGCGCCAGCAGCGTACAGCCTAGGGGTGAGCAGTTCTTC. The chain is built from TRBV5-1 and TRBJ2-1; D possibly corresponds to TRBD1 (5 bases). V shed 4 bases and J shed 9 bases, with 14 bases lying between them. The CDR3 has 13 residues. CDR1 and CDR2 from the germline V gene are SGHRS and YFSETQ.

The chain is built from TRBV28 and TRBJ2-7, with 13 bases fitting TRBD2. Trimming cost V 6 bases and J 2 bases; bases outside gene matches: 10. CDR1 is MDHEN, CDR2 SYDVKM, per germline. The CDR3 extends over 17 amino acids. Written as DNA, the CDR3 is TGTGCCAGCAGACCAACGACTAGCGGGAGGACGACCTACGAGCAGTACTTC. Its protein is CASRPTTSGRTTYEQYF.

CDR3 in amino acids: CSAQPGQGRRGAKNIQYF. The DNA of the CDR3 is TGCAGTGCTCAGCCGGGACAGGGAAGGAGGGGAGCCAAAAACATTCAGTACTTC. The V call is TRBV20-1, the J call TRBJ2-4; TRBD1 aligns across 9 bases. The CDR3 runs 18 residues. Losses at the gene ends were 5 bases for V and 0 bases for J; bases not matched to a gene: 14. CDR1 and CDR2 (germline): DFQATT, SNEGSKA (reference sequence).

The rearrangement joins TRBV19 to TRBJ2-1; 9 bases map to TRBD2. The trim removed 7 bases at V and 4 bases at J, leaving 5 bases unmatched. Germline CDR1 is LNHDA and CDR2 is SQIVND (reference sequence). The CDR3 totals 14 residues. The CDR3 bases are TGTGCCAGTAACCCTAGCGGGGTATACAATGAGCAGTTCTTC. As protein: CASNPSGVYNEQFF.

This clonotype was picked up many times. The chain is built from TRBV14 and TRBJ1-1; D not resolved. There are 13 residues in the CDR3. Trimming took 0 bases from V and 1 from J, leaving 3 bases between them. CDR1 is SGHDN and CDR2 is FVKESK in the germline V gene. This CDR3 reads CASSQEWNTEAFF. CDR3 bases: TGTGCCAGCAGCCAAGAATGGAACACTGAAGCTTTCTTT. The whole variable domain, remainder taken from reference TRBV14 and TRBJ1-1, is EAGVTQFPSHSVIEKGQTVTLRCDPISGHDNLYWYRRVMGKEIKFLLHFVKESKQDESGMPNNRFLAERTGGTYSTLKVQPAELEDSGVYFCASSQEWNTEAFFGQGTRLTVV.

This clonotype was picked up many times. The chain carries TRBV5-6 and TRBJ1-2; D unresolved. The V and J ends lost 4 bases and 10 bases respectively, with 14 bases between them. The CDR3 runs 12 residues. Germline loops: CDR1 SGHDT, CDR2 YYEEEE. This chain's CDR3 is CASSGIEEPYTF. CDR3 DNA sequence: TGTGCCAGCAGCGGGATCGAGGAACCCTACACCTTC.

This clonotype has only a few counts. The V gene is TRBV3-1, the J gene TRBJ2-5; 11 nucleotides match TRBD2. V shed 6 bases and J 7 bases; nucleotides not matched to a gene: 10. Germline values: CDR1 LGHDT, CDR2 YNNKEL (reference sequence). This CDR3 is 15 amino acids long. This CDR3 is CASSLYTSGSGTQYF. The CDR3 nucleotides read TGTGCCAGCAGTCTATACACTAGCGGGAGTGGGACCCAGTACTTC.

This clonotype was seen more than once but under ten times. This chain joins TRBV6-1 and TRBJ2-7; either TRBD1 or TRBD2 may supply D (5 bases each). The CDR3 extends over 15 amino acids. Trimming cost V 0 bases and J 3 bases, with 12 bases left between them. CDR1 is MNHNS, CDR2 SASEGT, per germline. The CDR3 region is CASSEAGGSYYEQYF. CDR3 nucleotides: TGTGCCAGCAGTGAAGCTGGGGGAAGCTACTACGAGCAGTACTTC.

This clonotype was detected a few times. The chain has TRBV15 and TRBJ2-3, with D possibly called TRBD1 or TRBD2 (6 bases each). From germline, CDR1 is LNHNV and CDR2 YYDKDF (reference sequence). The CDR3 is 14 amino acids. V lost 3 bases and J lost 4, with 11 bases in between. For the CDR3, the DNA is TGTGCCACCAGCAGGTGGGGGGCAGCAGATACGCAGTATTTT. Translated: CATSRWGAADTQYF.

This clonotype appeared a few times. The chain has TRBV6-1 and TRBJ2-2; tentatively, D is TRBD2 (7 bases). Germline lookup yields CDR1 MNHNS and CDR2 SASEGT. The germline V and J ends were trimmed by 6 bases and 4 bases, with 18 bases remaining between them. The CDR3 spans 16 residues. DNA of the CDR3: TGTGCCAGCAGAGGGTCATCGCGGGGGCGCACCGGGGAGCTGTTTTTT. Encoded protein: CASRGSSRGRTGELFF.

Of note for this clonotype: This may be a read error, as it is one base from a much larger clone. CDR3 DNA sequence: TGTGCCTGCAGTGAACGGGGGACAGGGGATATGGAGACCCAGTACTTC. Translation: CACSERGTGDMETQYF. The chain links TRBV25-1 to TRBJ2-5; 10 bases are a match to TRBD1. The CDR3 covers 16 residues. Per the germline V gene, CDR1 is MGHDK and CDR2 is SYGVNS.

The gene calls are TRBV11-3 and TRBJ1-5; D is perhaps TRBD1 (6 bases). Germline V lookup: CDR1 SGHNT, CDR2 YENEEA. V lost 0 bases and J 4 bases, leaving 10 bases between the germline ends. The CDR3 sequence is 15 residues long. This CDR3 is CASSLETGPNQPQHF. CDR3 in DNA: TGTGCCAGCAGCTTAGAGACAGGACCAAATCAGCCCCAGCATTTT.

This clonotype showed up many times. The rearrangement links TRBV29-1 to TRBJ2-3, with a weak D call TRBD2 (6 bases). Germline CDR1 is SQVTM and CDR2 is ANQGSEA. Between the trimmed V and J ends, which lost 6 bases and 4 bases, there was a span of 14 bases. This CDR3 is built from 13 residues. Here the CDR3 reads CSVGGGMADTQYF. The CDR3 DNA reads as TGCAGCGTCGGTGGCGGGATGGCAGATACGCAGTATTTT.

This clonotype was observed a few times. The rearrangement joins TRBV12-3 or TRBV12-4 to TRBJ2-3; 7 bases are shared with TRBD1. J was trimmed by 6 bases and V by 5 bases; bases with no gene match: 14. The CDR3 has 16 residues. The DNA for the CDR3 is TGTGCCAGCAGTCACCGGGACAGTTCTCGACGGGATACGCAGTATTTT. Protein: CASSHRDSSRRDTQYF.

This clonotype occurred a few times. The rearrangement uses TRBV3-1 and TRBJ1-5; 8 positions match TRBD1. V shed 0 bases and J 0 bases; nucleotides not matched to a gene: 4. The CDR3 has 17 residues. Germline V gene sequence: CDR1 LGHDT, CDR2 YNNKEL (reference sequence). CDR3 residues: CASSQDMGQASNQPQHF. DNA for the CDR3: TGTGCCAGCAGCCAAGATATGGGACAGGCTAGCAATCAGCCCCAGCATTTT.

This clonotype occurred a few times. This rearrangement joins TRBV18 to TRBJ2-7; 8 bases are a match to TRBD2. V lost 3 bases, J lost 3 bases, and 4 bases stayed unmatched. Germline assignment: CDR1 KGHSH and CDR2 LQKENI. The CDR3 sequence is 14 residues long. DNA of the CDR3: TGTGCCAGCTCACCGGGACTAGATTACTACGAGCAGTACTTC. This translates into CASSPGLDYYEQYF.

The rearrangement joins TRBV27 to TRBJ2-7, with TRBD2 matching 12 bases. CDR1 and CDR2 (germline): MNHEY, SMNVEV (reference sequence). The CDR3 consists of 13 residues. The ends lost 9 bases at V and 5 bases at J; junction bases unmatched: 5. CDR3 bases: TGTGCCAGTTCGACTAGCGGGAGAAACGAGCAGTACTTC. This codes for CASSTSGRNEQYF.

This clonotype was counted a few times. The genes are TRBV20-1 and TRBJ2-2; TRBD2 matches at 8 bases. Germline V gene data show CDR1 as DFQATT and CDR2 as SNEGSKA (reference sequence). Trimming took 3 bases from V and 3 from J; bases not matched to a gene: 6. This CDR3 is built from 15 residues. This CDR3 reads CSARASGYYTGELFF. The CDR3, as DNA: TGCAGTGCTAGGGCTAGCGGGTATTACACCGGGGAGCTGTTTTTT.

This clonotype was seen repeatedly, ten times or more. This chain uses TRBV27 with TRBJ2-7; tentatively, D is TRBD1 (7 bases). Deletions cut 1 base from V and 2 bases from J, with 21 bases between. CDR1 and CDR2 (germline): MNHEY, SMNVEV (reference sequence). The CDR3 is 18 residues long. This CDR3 is CASSLLSEAGGLTYEQYF. The DNA for the CDR3 is TGTGCCAGCAGTTTATTAAGTGAGGCAGGGGGACTTACCTACGAGCAGTACTTC.

This clonotype was counted only a few times. The chain recombines TRBV18 with TRBJ2-5; D not certain. The CDR3 covers 15 residues. V lost 6 bases, J lost 4 bases, and 18 bases lay in between. Germline loops: CDR1 KGHSH, CDR2 LQKENI. The CDR3, as DNA: TGTGCCAGCTCCACAGCAACCCCTTTTGGAGAGACCCAGTACTTC. Residues: CASSTATPFGETQYF.